This is a list of T cell receptor beta chains from one sample in a study of identical twins. TCRdb passed the 5' RACE reads through MiXCR, listing each CDR3 protein once. The repertoire consists of a few hundred thousand distinct CDR3 sequences, with around a sixth occurring once and the leading ten covering around 12%. Sequencing input: naive T cells sorted from blood. These receptors all come from a man between 50 and 59 years old in good health. CDR3s include the opening cysteine and the closing phenylalanine or tryptophan. D genes are given only for firm matches. Size is stated for part of the rows, as once, few or many counts, or as a class when the clone is expanded.

>TRBV7-9|.|TRBJ2-1|.
TGTGCCAGCAGCTTAGCGGTGAGGAGCTCCTACAATGAGCAGTTCTTC
CASSLAVRSSYNEQFF
>TRBV29-1|many|TRBJ1-2|TRBD1
TGCAGCGTTAAGCAGGACAGGGCTTCCTATGGCTACACCTTC
CSVKQDRASYGYTF
>TRBV29-1|.|TRBJ2-7|.
TGCAGCGTTGACCTCGGAGGGCAGGGTTCCTACGAGCAGTACTTC
CSVDLGGQGSYEQYF
>TRBV20-1|.|TRBJ2-7|TRBD1
TGCAGTGCTTCAGCCGGGACAGTCTCCTACGAGCAGTACTTC
CSASAGTVSYEQYF
>TRBV4-3|many|TRBJ1-2|.
TGCGCCAGCAGCCAGGGCCCCGGCGGCTACACCTTC
CASSQGPGGYTF
>TRBV20-1|.|TRBJ2-7|TRBD1
TGCAGTGCCCCAGGGACCCGGGACAGGCCGTCCTACGAGCAGTACTTC
CSAPGTRDRPSYEQYF
>TRBV20-1|few|TRBJ2-1|.
TGCAGTGCTAGCACCGTTGGCGGGGTCAATGAGCAGTTCTTC
CSASTVGGVNEQFF
>TRBV20-1|.|TRBJ2-3|.
TGCAGTGCTAGTTCGCCCCTATACACAGATACGCAGTATTTT
CSASSPLYTDTQYF
>TRBV7-8|.|TRBJ2-1|TRBD2
TGTGCCAGCAGCTTAGTGGTTAGCGGGTTCAAATGGGTCAATGAGCAGTTCTTC
CASSLVVSGFKWVNEQFF
>TRBV7-2|few|TRBJ1-4|.
TGTGCCTGCCACGCGGCAACTAATGAAAAACTGTTTTTT
CACHAATNEKLFF
>TRBV6-2/TRBV6-3|few|TRBJ1-5|.
TGTGCCAGCAGTCCCACGAGGGGCCGGGGATATAGCAATCAGCCCCAGCATTTT
CASSPTRGRGYSNQPQHF
>TRBV28|.|TRBJ2-7|.
TGTGCCAGCAGGGACTACGGGAATCGGTACGAGCAGTACTTC
CASRDYGNRYEQYF
>TRBV7-2|many|TRBJ1-2|.
TGTGCCAGCAGCTTAGGTCCAGGGGTTAACTATGGCTACACCTTC
CASSLGPGVNYGYTF
>TRBV5-1|.|TRBJ2-7|.
TGCGCCAGCAGCTTGTTTCGGCCAGGGAAATCCTACGAGCAGTACTTC
CASSLFRPGKSYEQYF
>TRBV20-1|.|TRBJ2-5|.
TGCAGGGGGGACCCAGAGACCCAGTACTTC
CRGDPETQYF
>TRBV20-1|.|TRBJ1-5|.
TGCAGTGCTAGACAATCAGAGGCAGGCGATTTGGTGAATCAGCCCCAGCATTTT
CSARQSEAGDLVNQPQHF
>TRBV21-1|.|TRBJ2-1|.
TGTGCCAGCACCTACATTAGGACCCGCGGGAGTGTGGGCGAGCAGTTCTTC
CASTYIRTRGSVGEQFF
>TRBV29-1|.|TRBJ2-2|.
TGCAGCGTTGAAGATAAAATGGCCACCACCGGGGAGCTGTTTTTT
CSVEDKMATTGELFF
>TRBV20-1|.|TRBJ1-5|.
TGCAGTGCACGGGACGGAGGCAATCAGCCCCAGCATTTT
CSARDGGNQPQHF
>TRBV10-3|few|TRBJ2-7|TRBD2
TGTGCCATCAGTGAGAAACAAGCGGGATCAGGGAGAAGCCACGAGCAGTACTTC
CAISEKQAGSGRSHEQYF
>TRBV20-1|few|TRBJ1-5|.
TGCAGTGCTTCGACAGGCCTCAATCAGCCCCAGCATTTT
CSASTGLNQPQHF
>TRBV5-5|few|TRBJ2-6|.
TGTGCCAGCAGCGCCGGACCGAACTCTGGGGCCAACGTCCTGACTTTC
CASSAGPNSGANVLTF
>TRBV28|.|TRBJ2-4|.
TGTGCCAGCAGTTTACCCCCGGGCAGGCGGTACTTC
CASSLPPGRRYF
>TRBV4-2|few|TRBJ2-1|TRBD2
TGTGCCAGCAGCCATTTACTAGCGGGAAGGAATGAGCAGTTCTTC
CASSHLLAGRNEQFF
>TRBV30|many|TRBJ2-5|.
TGTGCCTGGGCCACTAGCTTTCAAGAGACCCAGTACTTC
CAWATSFQETQYF
>TRBV10-2|.|TRBJ2-1|TRBD2
TGCGCCAGCAGTGAGCTAGCGGGAGGGCCAAGTGAGCAGTTCTTC
CASSELAGGPSEQFF
>TRBV7-9|.|TRBJ2-3|TRBD2
TGTGCCAGCAGCGCTCTTAGCGGGGAGGAGGGTACGCAGTATTTT
CASSALSGEEGTQYF
>TRBV20-1|.|TRBJ2-5|.
TGCAGTGCGTCTTTTTTTACCGGGGGAGAGACCCAGTACTTC
CSASFFTGGETQYF
>TRBV27|many|TRBJ2-3|TRBD2
TGTGCCAGCAGTTCTCCGGGACTAGAGGGCACAGATACGCAGTATTTT
CASSSPGLEGTDTQYF
>TRBV15|many|TRBJ2-5|.
TGTGCCACCAGCATAGGGCTAAGGGCAGGGGATGGAGAGACCCAGTACTTC
CATSIGLRAGDGETQYF
>TRBV29-1|few|TRBJ2-3|TRBD2
TGCAGCGTCCTACTGAGCGGGGGGGCCAAAGATACGCAGTATTTT
CSVLLSGGAKDTQYF
>TRBV12-3/TRBV12-4|.|TRBJ1-5|.
TGTGCCAGCAGTTTAGGGACAGCCCTGGCCCAGCATTTT
CASSLGTALAQHF
>TRBV6-2/TRBV6-3|.|TRBJ2-2|TRBD1
TGTGCCAGCAGCCCACTCCCGGGACAGGGAATCGTCGGGGAGCTGTTTTTT
CASSPLPGQGIVGELFF
>TRBV4-3|.|TRBJ1-2|.
TGCGCCAGCAGCCCGGGCCAACAAATCTATGGCTACACCTTC
CASSPGQQIYGYTF
>TRBV5-1|few|TRBJ2-3|.
TGCGCCAGCAGCTTGGGGGCTAGCGCGGATACGCAGTATTTT
CASSLGASADTQYF
>TRBV6-2/TRBV6-3|many|TRBJ1-2|.
TGTGCCAGCAGTTACGACAGTAACTATGGCTACACCTTC
CASSYDSNYGYTF
>TRBV12-3/TRBV12-4|few|TRBJ1-5|.
TGTGCCAGCAGTTTAGGGGCAGATAATCAGCCCCAGCATTTT
CASSLGADNQPQHF
>TRBV29-1|few|TRBJ2-2|.
TGCAGCGCCAGGAGGAGGGGTCCGGAGGAGCTGTTTTTT
CSARRRGPEELFF
>TRBV12-3/TRBV12-4|many|TRBJ1-2|TRBD1
TGTGCCAGCAGTTGGGACAGGGCGGTCTATGGCTACACCTTC
CASSWDRAVYGYTF
>TRBV4-1|.|TRBJ1-6|.
TGCGCCAGCAGCCAAGTGACAGCTCAGAGGGGTTCACCCCTCCACTTT
CASSQVTAQRGSPLHF
>TRBV28|.|TRBJ2-2|.
TGTGCCAGCAGTTTATCGGGGAGAATAACGAACACCGGGGAGCTGTTTTTT
CASSLSGRITNTGELFF
>TRBV29-1|many|TRBJ2-1|TRBD2
TGCAGCGGGGGAAGGACTAGCGGGTTCAATGAGCAGTTCTTC
CSGGRTSGFNEQFF
>TRBV6-1|many|TRBJ1-1|TRBD1
TGTGCCAGCAGACCTCAGGGGGCCACTGAAGCTTTCTTT
CASRPQGATEAFF
>TRBV30|once|TRBJ2-1|TRBD2
TGTGCCTCTAGAGCTAGCGGGACCTACAATGAGCAGTTCTTC
CASRASGTYNEQFF
>TRBV7-6|few|TRBJ2-3|.
TGTGCCAGCAGCTTCCCCTACAGGAACACAGATACGCAGTATTTT
CASSFPYRNTDTQYF
>TRBV6-1|.|TRBJ1-4|TRBD1
TGTGCCAGCAGTCTCCGGACAGGGGGCGGAACTAATGAAAAACTGTTTTTT
CASSLRTGGGTNEKLFF
>TRBV4-3|.|TRBJ2-5|TRBD1
TGCGCCAGCAGCCAAGGGACAGGGGGCGCGGAGACCCAGTACTTC
CASSQGTGGAETQYF